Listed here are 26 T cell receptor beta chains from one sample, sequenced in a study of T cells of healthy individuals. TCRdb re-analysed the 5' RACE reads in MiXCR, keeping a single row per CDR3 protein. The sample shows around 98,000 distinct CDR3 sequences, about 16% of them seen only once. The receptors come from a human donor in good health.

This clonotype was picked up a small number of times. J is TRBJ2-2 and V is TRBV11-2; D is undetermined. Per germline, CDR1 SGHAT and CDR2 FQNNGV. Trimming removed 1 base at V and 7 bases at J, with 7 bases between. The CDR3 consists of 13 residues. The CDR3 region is CASSLGVGGELFF. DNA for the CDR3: TGTGCCAGCAGCTTAGGGGTGGGCGGGGAGCTGTTTTTT.

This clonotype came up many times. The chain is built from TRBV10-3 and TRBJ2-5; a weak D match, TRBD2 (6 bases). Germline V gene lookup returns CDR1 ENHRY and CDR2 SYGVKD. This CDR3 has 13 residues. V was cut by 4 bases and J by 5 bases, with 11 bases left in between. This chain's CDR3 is CAISGGLTETQYF. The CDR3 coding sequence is TGTGCCATCAGTGGAGGACTAACCGAGACCCAGTACTTC.

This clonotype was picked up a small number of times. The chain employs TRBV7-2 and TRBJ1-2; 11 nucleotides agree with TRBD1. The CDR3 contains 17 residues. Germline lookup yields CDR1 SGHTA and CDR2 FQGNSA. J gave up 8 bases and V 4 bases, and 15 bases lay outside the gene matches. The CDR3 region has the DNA TGTGCCAGCAGCTCCACTACTGCCGGGACAGGGGGTAGCGGCTACACCTTC. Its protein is CASSSTTAGTGGSGYTF.

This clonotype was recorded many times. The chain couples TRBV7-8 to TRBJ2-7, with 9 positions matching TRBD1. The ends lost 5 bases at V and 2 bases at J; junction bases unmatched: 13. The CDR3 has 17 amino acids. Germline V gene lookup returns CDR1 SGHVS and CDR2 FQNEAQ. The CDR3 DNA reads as TGTGCCAGCAGCCCTACGAGAACCGGGACAGGGACCTACGAGCAGTACTTC. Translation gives CASSPTRTGTGTYEQYF. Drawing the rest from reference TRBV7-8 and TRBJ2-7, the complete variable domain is GAGVSQSPRYKVAKRGQDVALRCDPISGHVSLFWYQQALGQGPEFLTYFQNEAQLDKSGLPSDRFFAERPEGSVSTLKIQRTQQEDSAVYLCASSPTRTGTGTYEQYFGPGTRLTVT.

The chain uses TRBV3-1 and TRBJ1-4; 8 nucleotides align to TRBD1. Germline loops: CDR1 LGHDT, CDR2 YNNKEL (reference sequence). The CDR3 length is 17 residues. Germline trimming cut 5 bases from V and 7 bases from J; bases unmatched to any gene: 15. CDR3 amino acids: CASSDHTGGVSSEKLFF. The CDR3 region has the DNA TGTGCCAGCAGCGACCATACAGGGGGTGTTTCTAGTGAAAAACTGTTTTTT.

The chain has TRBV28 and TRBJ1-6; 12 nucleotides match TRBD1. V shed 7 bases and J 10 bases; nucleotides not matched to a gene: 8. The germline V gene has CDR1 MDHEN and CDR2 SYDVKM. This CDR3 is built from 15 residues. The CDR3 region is CASNMGDRGRSPLHF. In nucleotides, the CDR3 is TGTGCCAGCAATATGGGGGACAGGGGGCGATCACCCCTCCACTTT.

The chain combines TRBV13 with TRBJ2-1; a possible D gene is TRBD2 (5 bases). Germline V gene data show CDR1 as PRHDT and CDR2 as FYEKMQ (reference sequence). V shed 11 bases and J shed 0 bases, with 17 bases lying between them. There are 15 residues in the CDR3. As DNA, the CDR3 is TGTGCCGTAAACAGAGGGCTAAGCTCCTACAATGAGCAGTTCTTC. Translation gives CAVNRGLSSYNEQFF.

The CDR3 loop is CASSFQDGNYEQYF. The CDR3 nucleotides are TGTGCCAGCAGTTTCCAGGACGGAAACTACGAGCAGTACTTC. The chain has TRBV28 and TRBJ2-7; the D is unclear. CDR1 is MDHEN and CDR2 is SYDVKM in the germline V gene. V gave up 3 bases and J gave up 3 bases, with 12 bases separating them. This CDR3 has 14 residues.

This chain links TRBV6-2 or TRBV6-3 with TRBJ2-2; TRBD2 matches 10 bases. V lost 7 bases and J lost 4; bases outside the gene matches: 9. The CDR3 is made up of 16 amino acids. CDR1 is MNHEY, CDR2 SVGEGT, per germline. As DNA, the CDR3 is TGTGCCAGCAACCCACTAGCGGGGCCGGGCACCGGGGAGCTGTTTTTT. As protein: CASNPLAGPGTGELFF.

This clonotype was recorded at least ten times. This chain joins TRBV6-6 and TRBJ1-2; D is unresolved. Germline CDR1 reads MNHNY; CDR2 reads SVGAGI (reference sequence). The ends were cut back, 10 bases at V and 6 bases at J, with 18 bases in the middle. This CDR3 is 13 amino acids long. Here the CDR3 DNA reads TGTGCCACCGGAACGGAGGGAAGCGATGGCTACACCTTC. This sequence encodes CATGTEGSDGYTF.

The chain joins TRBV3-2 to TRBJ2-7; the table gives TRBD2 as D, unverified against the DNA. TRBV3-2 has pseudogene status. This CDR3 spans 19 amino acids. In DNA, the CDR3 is TGTGCCAGCAGCCAAGATGGTTGTGGACAGGGAGGGCCGACATACGAGCAGTACTTC. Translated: CASSQDGCGQGGPTYEQYF.

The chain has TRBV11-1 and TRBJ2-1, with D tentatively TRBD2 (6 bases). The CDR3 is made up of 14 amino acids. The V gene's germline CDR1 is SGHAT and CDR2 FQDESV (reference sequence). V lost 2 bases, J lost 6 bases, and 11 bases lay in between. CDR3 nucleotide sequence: TGTGCCAGCAGCTTATTGGAGGGCCCCAATGAGCAGTTCTTC. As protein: CASSLLEGPNEQFF.

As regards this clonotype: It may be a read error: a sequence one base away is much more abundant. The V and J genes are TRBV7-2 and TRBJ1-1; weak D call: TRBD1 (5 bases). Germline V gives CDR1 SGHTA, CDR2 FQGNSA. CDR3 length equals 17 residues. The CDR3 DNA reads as TGTGCCAGCAGCTTAGCCAGCACCGGGACCTTGAACACTAAAGCTTTCTTT. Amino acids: CASSLASTGTLNTKAFF.

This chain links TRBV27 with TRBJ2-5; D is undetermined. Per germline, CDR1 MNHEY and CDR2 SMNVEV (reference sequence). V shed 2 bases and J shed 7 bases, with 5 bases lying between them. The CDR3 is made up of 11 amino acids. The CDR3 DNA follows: TGTGCCAGCAGTTTAGCCGGGACCCAGTACTTC. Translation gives CASSLAGTQYF.

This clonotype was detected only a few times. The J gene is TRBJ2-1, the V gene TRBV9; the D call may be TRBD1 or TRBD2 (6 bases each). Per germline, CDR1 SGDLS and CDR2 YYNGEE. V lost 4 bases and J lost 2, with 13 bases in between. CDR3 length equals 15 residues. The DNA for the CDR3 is TGTGCCAGCAGCCCCGAAAGGGGGGCCTACAATGAGCAGTTCTTC. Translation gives CASSPERGAYNEQFF.

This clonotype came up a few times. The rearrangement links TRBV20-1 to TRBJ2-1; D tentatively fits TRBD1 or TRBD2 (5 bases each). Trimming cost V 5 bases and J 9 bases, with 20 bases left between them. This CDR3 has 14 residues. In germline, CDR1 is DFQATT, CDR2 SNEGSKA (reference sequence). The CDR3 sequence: CSALTGRRGSEQFF. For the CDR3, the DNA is TGCAGTGCTCTTACGGGACGTCGGGGAAGTGAGCAGTTCTTC.

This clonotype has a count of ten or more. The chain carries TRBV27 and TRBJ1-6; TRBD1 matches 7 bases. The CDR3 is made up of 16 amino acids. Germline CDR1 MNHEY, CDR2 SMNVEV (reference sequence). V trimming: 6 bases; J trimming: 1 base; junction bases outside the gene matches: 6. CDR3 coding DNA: TGTGCCAGCAGCCGGGACAGCCGTTCCTATAATTCACCCCTCCACTTT. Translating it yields CASSRDSRSYNSPLHF.

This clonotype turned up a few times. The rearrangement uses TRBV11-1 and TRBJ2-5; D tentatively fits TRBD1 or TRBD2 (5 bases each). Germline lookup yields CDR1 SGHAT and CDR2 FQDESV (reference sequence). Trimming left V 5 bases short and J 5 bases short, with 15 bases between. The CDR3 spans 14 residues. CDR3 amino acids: CASSISAGHETQYF. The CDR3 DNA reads TGTGCCAGCAGCATTAGCGCAGGACACGAGACCCAGTACTTC.

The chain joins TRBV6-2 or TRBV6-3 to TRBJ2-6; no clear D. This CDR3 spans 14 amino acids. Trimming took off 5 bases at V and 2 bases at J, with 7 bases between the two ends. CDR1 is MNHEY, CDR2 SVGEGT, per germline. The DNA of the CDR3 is TGTGCCAGCAGTGTTGAGGCTGGGGCCAACGTCCTGACTTTC. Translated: CASSVEAGANVLTF.

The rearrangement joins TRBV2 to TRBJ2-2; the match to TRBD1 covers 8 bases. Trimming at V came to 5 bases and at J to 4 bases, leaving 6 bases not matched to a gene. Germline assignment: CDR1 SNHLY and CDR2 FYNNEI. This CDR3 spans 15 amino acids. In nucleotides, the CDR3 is TGTGCCAGCAGTCCAGACAGGGGTAGCACCGGGGAGCTGTTTTTT. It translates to CASSPDRGSTGELFF.

CDR3 nucleotides: TGTGCCAGCAGGAGTTGGCGGGGGGAGTTCTTC. Its translation: CASRSWRGEFF. The gene calls are TRBV11-3 and TRBJ2-1, with 8 positions matching TRBD2. Germline V gene sequence: CDR1 SGHNT, CDR2 YENEEA. The J segment lost 14 bases and the V segment lost 6 bases, leaving 6 bases of the junction unmatched. CDR3 length: 11 amino acids.

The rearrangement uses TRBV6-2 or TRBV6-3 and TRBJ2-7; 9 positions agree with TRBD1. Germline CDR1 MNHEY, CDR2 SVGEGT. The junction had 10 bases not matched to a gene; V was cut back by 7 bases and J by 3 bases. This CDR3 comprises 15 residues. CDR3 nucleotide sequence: TGTGCCAGCACCCGGACAGGGGCGGTTAGCTACGAGCAGTACTTC. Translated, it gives CASTRTGAVSYEQYF.

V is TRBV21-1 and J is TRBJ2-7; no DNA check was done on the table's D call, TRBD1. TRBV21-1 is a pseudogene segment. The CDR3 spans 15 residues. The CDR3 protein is CASSKGTVTPYEQYF. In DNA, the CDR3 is TGTGCCAGCAGCAAAGGGACAGTTACTCCCTACGAGCAGTACTTC.

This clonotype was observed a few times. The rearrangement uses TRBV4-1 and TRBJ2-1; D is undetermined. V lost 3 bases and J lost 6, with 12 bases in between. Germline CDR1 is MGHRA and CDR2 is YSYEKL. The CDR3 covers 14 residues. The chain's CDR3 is CASSHIGMGNEQFF. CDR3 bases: TGCGCCAGCAGCCATATAGGGATGGGCAATGAGCAGTTCTTC.

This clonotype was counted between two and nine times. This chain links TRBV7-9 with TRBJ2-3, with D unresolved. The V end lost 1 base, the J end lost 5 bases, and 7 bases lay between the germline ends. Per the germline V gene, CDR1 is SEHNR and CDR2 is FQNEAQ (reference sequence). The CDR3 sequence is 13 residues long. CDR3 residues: CASSLEQRDTQYF. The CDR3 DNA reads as TGTGCCAGCAGCTTAGAACAAAGAGATACGCAGTATTTT.

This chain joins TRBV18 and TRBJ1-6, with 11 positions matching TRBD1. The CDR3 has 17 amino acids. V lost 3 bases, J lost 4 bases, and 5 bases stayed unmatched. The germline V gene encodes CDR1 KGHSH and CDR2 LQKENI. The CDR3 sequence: CASSPTGTGGYNSPLHF. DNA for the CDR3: TGTGCCAGCTCACCCACAGGGACAGGGGGATATAATTCACCCCTCCACTTT.